This T cell receptor beta chain was profiled in a study of OX40 agonist ivuxolimab in advanced cancers. Study-level background: From 23 to 79 years was the age range, with a mean of roughly 64 years, and around 83% were male.

J lost 5 bases, V lost 1 base, and 6 bases had no gene match. The CDR3 runs to 16 residues. Germline CDR1 is LGHNA and CDR2 is YNFKEQ. Enrollment shut out patients with autoimmune disease history or systemic immunosuppression. This table comes from immunoSEQ multiplex PCR, and its TCRdb copy is limited to in-frame clones, with some not included. This sample has about 80,000 clones, with about nine tenths found just once. The source material was CD4+ or CD8+ T cells sorted from blood, sampled in a trial of the OX40 agonist ivuxolimab. The sequence was obtained from an adult with an advanced solid tumor such as melanoma, head and neck, liver or kidney cancer. The chain uses TRBV4-2 and TRBJ2-1; TRBD2 matches at 9 bases. The CDR3 protein is CASSQASGTSNNEQFF. DNA for the CDR3: TGTGCCAGCAGCCAAGCTTCCGGGACTAGCAACAATGAGCAGTTCTTC.